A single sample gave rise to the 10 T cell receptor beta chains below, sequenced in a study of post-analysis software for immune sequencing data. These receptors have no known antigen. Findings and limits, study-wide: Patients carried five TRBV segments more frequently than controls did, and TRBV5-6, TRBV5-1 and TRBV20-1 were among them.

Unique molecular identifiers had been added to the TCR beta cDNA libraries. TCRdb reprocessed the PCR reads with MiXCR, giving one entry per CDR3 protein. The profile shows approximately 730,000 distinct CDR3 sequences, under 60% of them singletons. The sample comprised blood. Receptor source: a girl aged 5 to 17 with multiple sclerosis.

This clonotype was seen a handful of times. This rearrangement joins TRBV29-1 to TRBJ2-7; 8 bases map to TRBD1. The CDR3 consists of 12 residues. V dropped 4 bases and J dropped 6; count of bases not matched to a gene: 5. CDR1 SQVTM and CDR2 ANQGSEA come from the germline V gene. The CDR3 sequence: CSVAGGTGEQYF. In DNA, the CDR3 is TGCAGCGTTGCCGGCGGGACAGGCGAGCAGTACTTC.

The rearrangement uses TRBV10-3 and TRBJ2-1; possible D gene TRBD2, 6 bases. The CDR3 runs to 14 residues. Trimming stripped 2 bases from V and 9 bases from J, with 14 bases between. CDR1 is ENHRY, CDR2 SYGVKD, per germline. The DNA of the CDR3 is TGTGCCATCAGTGAGGCCGGGGAGGATGGTGAGCAGTTCTTC. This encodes CAISEAGEDGEQFF.

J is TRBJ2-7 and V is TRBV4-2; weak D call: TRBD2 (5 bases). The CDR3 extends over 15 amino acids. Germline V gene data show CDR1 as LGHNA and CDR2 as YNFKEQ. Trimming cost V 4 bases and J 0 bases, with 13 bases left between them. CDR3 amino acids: CASSPTAGSSYEQYF. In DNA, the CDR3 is TGTGCCAGCAGCCCTACCGCTGGGAGCTCCTACGAGCAGTACTTC.

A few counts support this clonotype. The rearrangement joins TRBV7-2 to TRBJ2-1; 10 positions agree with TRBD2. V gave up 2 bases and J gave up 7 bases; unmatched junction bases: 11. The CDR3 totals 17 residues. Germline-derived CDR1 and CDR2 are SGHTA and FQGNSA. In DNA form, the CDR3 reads TGTGCCAGCAGCTTACAACGATGGCTAGCGGGAGCAAATGAGCAGTTCTTC. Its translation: CASSLQRWLAGANEQFF.

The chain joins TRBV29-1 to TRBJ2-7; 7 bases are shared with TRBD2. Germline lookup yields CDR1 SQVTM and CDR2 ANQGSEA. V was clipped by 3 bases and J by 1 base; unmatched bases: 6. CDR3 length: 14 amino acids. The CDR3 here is CSVEDRGSSYEQYF. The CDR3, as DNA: TGCAGCGTTGAGGATCGCGGGAGTTCCTACGAGCAGTACTTC.

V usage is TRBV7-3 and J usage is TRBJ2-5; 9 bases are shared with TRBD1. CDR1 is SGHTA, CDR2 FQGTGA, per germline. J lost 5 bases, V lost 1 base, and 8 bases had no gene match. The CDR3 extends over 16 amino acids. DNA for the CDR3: TGTGCCAGCAGCTTAAACTCGGGACAGGGCGGGGAGACCCAGTACTTC. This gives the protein CASSLNSGQGGETQYF.

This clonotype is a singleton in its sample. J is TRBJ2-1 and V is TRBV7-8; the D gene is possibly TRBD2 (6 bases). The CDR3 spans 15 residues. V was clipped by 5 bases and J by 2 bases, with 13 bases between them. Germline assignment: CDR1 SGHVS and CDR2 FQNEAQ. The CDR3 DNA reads TGTGCCAGCAGCCCAGAGACTAGGGCCTACAATGAGCAGTTCTTC. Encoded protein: CASSPETRAYNEQFF. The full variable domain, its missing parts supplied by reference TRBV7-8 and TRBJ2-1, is GAGVSQSPRYKVAKRGQDVALRCDPISGHVSLFWYQQALGQGPEFLTYFQNEAQLDKSGLPSDRFFAERPEGSVSTLKIQRTQQEDSAVYLCASSPETRAYNEQFFGPGTRLTVL.

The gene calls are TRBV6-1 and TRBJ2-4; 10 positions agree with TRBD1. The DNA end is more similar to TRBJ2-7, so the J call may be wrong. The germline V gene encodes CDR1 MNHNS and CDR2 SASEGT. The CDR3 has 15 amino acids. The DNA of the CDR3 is TGTGCCAGCAGTAGAGGGGACAGGGGAACCTACGAGCAGTACTTC. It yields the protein CASSRGDRGTYEQYF.

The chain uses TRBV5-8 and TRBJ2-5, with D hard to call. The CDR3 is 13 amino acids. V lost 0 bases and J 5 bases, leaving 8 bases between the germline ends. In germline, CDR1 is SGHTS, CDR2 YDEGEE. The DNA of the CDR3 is TGTGCCAGCAGCTTGGGAACAGACGAGACCCAGTACTTC. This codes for CASSLGTDETQYF.

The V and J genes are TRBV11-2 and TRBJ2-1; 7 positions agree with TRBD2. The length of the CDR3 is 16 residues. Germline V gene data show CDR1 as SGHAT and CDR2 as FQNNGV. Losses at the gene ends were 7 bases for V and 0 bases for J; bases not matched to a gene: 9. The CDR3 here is CASIPLGGSSYNEQFF. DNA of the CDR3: TGTGCCAGCATCCCTCTCGGGGGGAGCTCCTACAATGAGCAGTTCTTC.